This T cell receptor beta chain was profiled in a study of post-analysis software for immune sequencing data. The study, taken as a whole, reports: Compared with controls, patients had more of about 5 TRBV segments, including TRBV5-6, TRBV5-1 and TRBV20-1.

To note about this clonotype: Its specificity is unknown.

The V and J ends lost 5 bases and 6 bases, in that order; junction bases with no gene match: 10. CDR3 length: 15 residues. TCR beta cDNA libraries had unique molecular identifiers. TCRdb re-analysed the PCR reads in MiXCR, keeping a single row per CDR3 protein. The sample shows 400,000 to 500,000 distinct CDR3 sequences, roughly 40% of them seen only once. The chain joins TRBV12-3 or TRBV12-4 to TRBJ2-3; 8 positions agree with TRBD2. This sequence originates from a girl aged 2 to 9 with multiple sclerosis. The specimen was blood. In DNA form, the CDR3 reads TGTGCCAGCAGTGCCCCCGGGGCTAGCGGGGATACGCAGTATTTT. Translated: CASSAPGASGDTQYF.